This is a list of T cell receptor beta chains from one sample in a study of immune characterization of retroperitoneal liposarcoma. TCRdb reprocessed the PCR reads with MiXCR, giving one entry per CDR3 protein. The sample comprises around 8,000 distinct CDR3 sequences, 25% to 30% of which are singletons, and about an eighth rests with the top ten. The material sequenced was blood. The receptor source for this set is a male donor with retroperitoneal liposarcoma. Both conserved end residues are part of each CDR3. Each record gives: J gene, D gene, V gene, CDR3 length, clone size, CDR3 DNA, CDR3 protein. A D gene is named only where the DNA matches it firmly. Size is stated for part of the rows, as once, few or many counts, or as a class when the clone is expanded.

TRBJ2-1	TRBD1	TRBV6-8	17	-	TGTGCCAGCAGTTACGAGGGGACAGGGGGCAGTTACAATGAGCAGTTCTTC	CASSYEGTGGSYNEQFF
TRBJ2-1	TRBD2	TRBV12-3/TRBV12-4	16	few	TGTGCCAGCAGTTTAAGACTAGCGGGAGGGGGGAATGAGCAGTTCTTC	CASSLRLAGGGNEQFF
TRBJ2-1	-	TRBV7-6	14	few	TGTGCCAGCAGCCCATCAGGACCGTACAATGAGCAGTTCTTC	CASSPSGPYNEQFF
TRBJ1-3	-	TRBV6-1	15	few	TGTGCCAGCAGTGAAGAACCCAGCTCTGGAAACACCATATATTTT	CASSEEPSSGNTIYF
TRBJ2-5	TRBD2	TRBV6-1	14	few	TGTGCCAGCAAGGCTAGCGGGGCCGGGGGGACCCAGTACTTC	CASKASGAGGTQYF
TRBJ2-7	TRBD1	TRBV5-6	19	few	TGTGCCAGCAGGCGAGGAGGGGACAGGGGGCGTCTAGCGGGAGTACAGCAGTACTTC	CASRRGGDRGRLAGVQQYF
TRBJ2-3	-	TRBV30	14	few	TGTGCCTGGAGTGTACGTTGGCTCTCTGATACGCAGTATTTT	CAWSVRWLSDTQYF
TRBJ2-3	-	TRBV6-1	16	once	TGTGCCAGCAGTGAAGGGGGGGCACCTGACGCAGATACGCAGTATTTT	CASSEGGAPDADTQYF
TRBJ2-3	-	TRBV6-1	18	-	TGTGCCAGCAGTTTATCCGGGACAGGGTTAGCGGGAGGCGGGACGCAGTATTTT	CASSLSGTGLAGGGTQYF
TRBJ2-1	TRBD1	TRBV4-1	16	once	TGCGCCAGCAGCCGCCCGGGACAGGGGGGAAGGAATGAGCAGTTCTTC	CASSRPGQGGRNEQFF
TRBJ1-1	-	TRBV29-1	12	-	TGCAGCAGCCGGGACCGTAACACTGAAGCTTTCTTT	CSSRDRNTEAFF
TRBJ2-1	-	TRBV11-3	16	-	TGTGCCAGCAGCTTAGGGGGGCAGGGGGGGTACAATGAGCAGTTCTTC	CASSLGGQGGYNEQFF
TRBJ2-7	TRBD2	TRBV4-1	19	-	TGCGCCAGCAGCCAGGGTACTAGCGGGATCAATTTCCGTTCCTACGAGCAGTACTTC	CASSQGTSGINFRSYEQYF
TRBJ2-6	-	TRBV6-1	16	medium-sized	TGTGCCAGCAGGGGGGCGCCGACTTCTGGGGCCAACGTCCTGACTTTC	CASRGAPTSGANVLTF
TRBJ2-1	-	TRBV14	15	-	TGTGCCAGCAGCCAGTACAGGGATTCCTACAATGAGCAGTTCTTC	CASSQYRDSYNEQFF
TRBJ2-1	TRBD1	TRBV27	14	-	TGTGCCAGCAGTTGGGGACAGCTGGCTTACGAGCAGTTCTTC	CASSWGQLAYEQFF
TRBJ2-5	TRBD1	TRBV6-6	15	few	TGTGCCAGCAGGAAGGGACAGGGCTACCAAGAGACCCAGTACTTC	CASRKGQGYQETQYF
TRBJ1-1	-	TRBV5-1	17	-	TGCGCCAGCAGCTGGACGGGACCGTCGAGAGAAGGGGGGGAAGCTTTCTTT	CASSWTGPSREGGEAFF
TRBJ1-4	-	TRBV2	15	-	TGTGCCAGCACTCAAAGGGGGGGCCCCTCTGAAAAACTGTTTTTT	CASTQRGGPSEKLFF
TRBJ2-2	-	TRBV10-1	13	few	TGCGCCAGCAGTGATCACGTTACCGGGGAGCTGTTTTTT	CASSDHVTGELFF
TRBJ2-7	TRBD2	TRBV6-1	14	few	TGTGCCAGCAAACTGGGACTAGGATCCTACGAGCAGTACTTC	CASKLGLGSYEQYF
TRBJ1-1	-	TRBV7-6	16	-	TGTGCCAGCAGCCCGACGGTAGGGGGGCTTGGCACTGAAGCTTTCTTT	CASSPTVGGLGTEAFF
TRBJ2-2	TRBD2	TRBV14	16	-	TGTGCCAGCAGCCAAATAAGAGTAGCGGGAGCCGGGGAGCTGTTTTTT	CASSQIRVAGAGELFF
TRBJ2-1	TRBD1	TRBV25-1	14	many	TGTGCCAGCAACAGGGGTGCCGCCTACAATGAGCAGTTCTTC	CASNRGAAYNEQFF
TRBJ2-1	-	TRBV3-1	12	-	TGTGCCAGCAGGTCACTTTTTGGGGAGCAGTTCTTC	CASRSLFGEQFF
TRBJ2-1	TRBD2	TRBV11-3	16	-	TGTGCCAGCAGCTTAGGACTAGCGGGAGAACGAGAGACCCAGTTCTTC	CASSLGLAGERETQFF
TRBJ2-7	TRBD2	TRBV10-3	16	many	TGTGCCATCAGAGTAGCGGGAGAGGCCCAGCGCCACGAGCAGTACTTC	CAIRVAGEAQRHEQYF
TRBJ2-7	TRBD2	TRBV10-1	14	few	TGCGCCAGCTCGGAACGGGACGGGGGGTACGAGCAGTACTTC	CASSERDGGYEQYF
TRBJ2-5	-	TRBV12-3/TRBV12-4	13	-	TGTGCCAGCAGAGAGAACACCAAAGAGACCCAGTACTTC	CASRENTKETQYF
TRBJ1-1	-	TRBV3-1	12	-	TGTGCCAGCAGCCCTCAAGGGGGGGAAGCTTTCTTT	CASSPQGGEAFF
TRBJ2-7	-	TRBV12-3/TRBV12-4	13	few	TGTGCCAGCAGTTTATCAGAGCTCGGCGAGCAGTACTTC	CASSLSELGEQYF
TRBJ2-7	-	TRBV6-1	15	-	TGTGCCAGCAGTTATATACAGGGTGAGACCTACGAGCAGTACTTC	CASSYIQGETYEQYF
TRBJ2-3	-	TRBV6-6	16	medium-sized	TGTGCCAGCAGTTACTCCCCTGCTTCCCCGCCAGATACGCAGTATTTT	CASSYSPASPPDTQYF
TRBJ1-1	-	TRBV12-3/TRBV12-4	15	once	TGTGCCAGCAGTTTAATTTCAGGGATTAACACTGAAGCTTTCTTT	CASSLISGINTEAFF
TRBJ2-3	-	TRBV10-2	17	-	TGCGCCAGCAGTGAGGGGTTCAGAGGCCAGGCCACAGATACGCAGTATTTT	CASSEGFRGQATDTQYF
TRBJ1-2	-	TRBV30	15	-	TGTGCCTGGAATCCCGGGAACCGGGGTGTCTATGGCTACACCTTC	CAWNPGNRGVYGYTF
TRBJ2-1	TRBD1	TRBV11-3	13	-	TGTGCCAGCAGGACAGGGGGCAAAGAGACCCAGTTCTTC	CASRTGGKETQFF
TRBJ1-4	-	TRBV6-6	14	many	TGTGCCAGCCGTCCGGATGCAACTAATGAAAAACTGTTTTTT	CASRPDATNEKLFF
TRBJ2-1	-	TRBV3-1	14	few	TGTGCCAGCAGCGCGGGCCGGGCGGTCGATGAGCAGTTCTTC	CASSAGRAVDEQFF
TRBJ2-2	-	TRBV6-5	15	few	TGTGCCAGCAGCTCACAGGGAGGTAGCACCGGGGAGCTGTTTTTT	CASSSQGGSTGELFF
TRBJ1-1	-	TRBV6-2/TRBV6-3	12	-	TGTGCCAGCAGTTACCCCGTTACTGAAGCTTTCTTT	CASSYPVTEAFF
TRBJ1-3	-	TRBV6-1	16	-	TGTGCCAGCAGTTTGCAGGGAAGGGGCTCTGGAAACACCATATATTTT	CASSLQGRGSGNTIYF
TRBJ2-7	-	TRBV6-5	15	-	TGTGCCAGCAGGCCCGGGACTCTCTATGACTACGAGCAGTACTTC	CASRPGTLYDYEQYF
TRBJ2-1	-	TRBV6-5	17	medium-sized	TGTGCCAGCAGTTACTCGGATCCTGGGCCGAAAACCAATGAGCAGTTCTTC	CASSYSDPGPKTNEQFF
TRBJ2-3	TRBD2	TRBV12-3/TRBV12-4	14	once	TGTGCCAGCAGTCCCGGACTAGAGGCAGATACGCAGTATTTT	CASSPGLEADTQYF
TRBJ2-5	TRBD1	TRBV6-7	19	-	TGTGCCAGCAGTTCCGCACCTCTGGGACAGGGGCGAGCGGAAGAGACCCAGTACTTC	CASSSAPLGQGRAEETQYF
TRBJ2-7	TRBD1	TRBV27	15	few	TGTGCCAGCAGTTTGAGGGGGACAGGGTCCTACGAGCAGTACTTC	CASSLRGTGSYEQYF
TRBJ2-3	-	TRBV18	17	-	TGTGCCAGCTCACCGATATCCGGGACAACTAGCACAGATACGCAGTATTTT	CASSPISGTTSTDTQYF
TRBJ2-7	-	TRBV6-1	14	medium-sized	TGTGCCAGTTCGGGGACCGATAGCTCCTACGAGCAGTACTTC	CASSGTDSSYEQYF
TRBJ2-4	-	TRBV7-2	13	-	TGTGCCAGCAGCTTAGGAGGGGAAAACATTCAGTACTTC	CASSLGGENIQYF
TRBJ2-7	-	TRBV27	13	-	TGTGCCAGCAGTCCATACCTCTCGGCCGAGCAGTACTTC	CASSPYLSAEQYF
TRBJ2-2	-	TRBV10-2	14	-	TGCGCCAGCAGACTACCCTCAGGGACCGGGGAGCTGTTTTTT	CASRLPSGTGELFF
TRBJ2-7	TRBD2	TRBV6-1	15	many	TGTGCCAGCAGGGGAGGGGTAGCGGGGGCCTACGAGCAGTACTTC	CASRGGVAGAYEQYF
TRBJ2-1	-	TRBV7-6	12	-	TGTGCCAGCAGCTTAGCAGCAGGTGAGCAGTTCTTC	CASSLAAGEQFF